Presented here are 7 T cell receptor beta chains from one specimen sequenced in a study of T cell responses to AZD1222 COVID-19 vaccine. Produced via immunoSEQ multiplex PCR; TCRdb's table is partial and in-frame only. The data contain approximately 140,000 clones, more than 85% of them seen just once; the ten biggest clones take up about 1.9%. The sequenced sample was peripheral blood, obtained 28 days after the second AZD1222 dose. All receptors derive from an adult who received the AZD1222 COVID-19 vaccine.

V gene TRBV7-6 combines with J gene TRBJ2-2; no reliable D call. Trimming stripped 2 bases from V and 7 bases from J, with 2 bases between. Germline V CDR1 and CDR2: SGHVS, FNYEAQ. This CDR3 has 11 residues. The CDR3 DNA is TGTGCCAGCAGCTTAATCGGGGAGCTGTTTTTT. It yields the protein CASSLIGELFF.

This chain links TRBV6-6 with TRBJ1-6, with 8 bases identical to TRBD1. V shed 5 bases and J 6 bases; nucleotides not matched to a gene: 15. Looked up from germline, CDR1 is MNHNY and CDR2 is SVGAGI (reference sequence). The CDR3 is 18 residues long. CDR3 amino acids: CASSPTLPQGARNSPLHF. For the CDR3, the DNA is TGTGCCAGCAGTCCTACTTTACCTCAGGGGGCGCGTAATTCACCCCTCCACTTT.

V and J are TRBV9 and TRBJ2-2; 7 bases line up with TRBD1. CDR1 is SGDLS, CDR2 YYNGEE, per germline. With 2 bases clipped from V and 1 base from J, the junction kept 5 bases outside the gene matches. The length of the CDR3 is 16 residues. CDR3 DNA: TGTGCCAGCAGCGTCACGGGACAGATGAACACCGGGGAGCTGTTTTTT. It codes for CASSVTGQMNTGELFF.

The CDR3 nucleotides read TGTGCCAGCAGTGCAACCGGGGGGACCTACAATGAGCAGTTCTTC. Protein product: CASSATGGTYNEQFF. The rearrangement links TRBV2 to TRBJ2-1; 7 bases line up with TRBD2. This CDR3 has 15 amino acids. V dropped 4 bases and J dropped 2; count of bases not matched to a gene: 5. Looked up from germline, CDR1 is SNHLY and CDR2 is FYNNEI. The full variable domain, its missing parts supplied by reference TRBV2 and TRBJ2-1, is EPEVTQTPSHQVTQMGQEVILRCVPISNHLYFYWYRQILGQKVEFLVSFYNNEISEKSEIFDDQFSVERPDGSNFTLKIRSTKLEDSAMYFCASSATGGTYNEQFFGPGTRLTVL.

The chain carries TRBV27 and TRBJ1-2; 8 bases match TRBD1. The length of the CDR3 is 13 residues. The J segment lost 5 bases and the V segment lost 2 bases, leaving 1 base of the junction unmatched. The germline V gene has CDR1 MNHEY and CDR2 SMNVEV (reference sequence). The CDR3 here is CASSLTGGYGYTF. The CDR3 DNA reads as TGTGCCAGCAGTTTAACAGGGGGTTATGGCTACACCTTC.

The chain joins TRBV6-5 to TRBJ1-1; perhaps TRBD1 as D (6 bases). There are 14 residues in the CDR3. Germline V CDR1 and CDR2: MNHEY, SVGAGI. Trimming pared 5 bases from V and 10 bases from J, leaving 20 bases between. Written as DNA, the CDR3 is TGTGCCAGCAGTCCAGGAACAGGGTGGGGGGGAGCTTTCTTT. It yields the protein CASSPGTGWGGAFF.

The CDR3 region is CATSDLGGKGLTEKLFF. The CDR3 nucleotides are TGTGCCACCAGTGATTTGGGTGGGAAGGGCTTAACCGAAAAACTGTTTTTT. This chain connects TRBV24-1 to TRBJ1-4; no clear D gene. Trimming shortened V by 0 bases and J by 8 bases, and 18 bases separated the two germline ends. Germline values: CDR1 KGHDR, CDR2 SFDVKD. The CDR3 sequence is 17 residues long.